Following are 26 T cell receptor beta chains from one sample sequenced in a study of OX40 agonist ivuxolimab in advanced cancers. Profiling relied on immunoSEQ multiplex PCR, and the TCRdb table lists in-frame clones only, not all of them. The data show 75,000 to 100,000 clones, roughly 87% seen once. The source was CD4+ or CD8+ T cells sorted from blood, collected in a trial of the OX40 agonist ivuxolimab. The receptor source for this set is an adult with an advanced solid tumor such as melanoma, head and neck, liver or kidney cancer.

The chain carries TRBV6-1 and TRBJ1-1; TRBD1 is a possible D gene (5 bases). Germline V lookup: CDR1 MNHNS, CDR2 SASEGT. This CDR3 region has 14 residues. The V and J ends lost 8 bases and 4 bases respectively, with 17 bases between them. The CDR3 sequence is CASPGVGMVTEAFF. The CDR3 nucleotides are TGTGCCAGCCCGGGGGTGGGAATGGTCACTGAAGCTTTCTTT.

With regard to this clone: Other DNA variants within this sample encode the same CDR3. This rearrangement joins TRBV18 to TRBJ1-1, with 8 bases that match TRBD1. This CDR3 has 15 amino acids. Germline-derived CDR1 and CDR2 are KGHSH and LQKENI. V dropped 3 bases and J dropped 5; count of bases not matched to a gene: 8. CDR3 in amino acids: CASSPFDRGRTEAFF. The DNA of the CDR3 is TGTGCCAGCTCACCTTTCGACAGGGGTAGGACTGAAGCTTTCTTT.

V gene TRBV10-3 combines with J gene TRBJ1-6; D not certain. Trimming took 4 bases from V and 7 from J, leaving 11 bases between them. The CDR3 extends over 14 amino acids. Germline V gene sequence: CDR1 ENHRY, CDR2 SYGVKD. CDR3 loop: CAISALGPNSPLHF. The CDR3 DNA reads TGTGCCATCAGTGCCCTTGGCCCCAATTCACCCCTCCACTTT.

The rearrangement links TRBV28 to TRBJ1-1; perhaps TRBD1 as D (5 bases). The CDR3 consists of 13 residues. Trimming pared 6 bases from V and 0 bases from J, leaving 8 bases between. The germline V gene has CDR1 MDHEN and CDR2 SYDVKM. The CDR3 DNA follows: TGTGCCAGCAGACAACAGGTGAACACTGAAGCTTTCTTT. It yields the protein CASRQQVNTEAFF.

The V gene is TRBV5-1, the J gene TRBJ2-1; tentatively, D is TRBD1 or TRBD2 (5 bases each). The CDR3 has 14 residues. CDR1 is SGHRS, CDR2 YFSETQ, per germline. Trimming cost V 0 bases and J 5 bases, with 9 bases left between them. CDR3 bases: TGCGCCAGCAGCTTGGGGGGGACCAACAATGAGCAGTTCTTC. Residues: CASSLGGTNNEQFF.

This clone showed up just a few times. V and J are TRBV27 and TRBJ1-2, with D possibly being TRBD1 (6 bases). There are 13 residues in the CDR3. V lost 4 bases and J 2 bases, leaving 8 bases between the germline ends. Per the germline V gene, CDR1 is MNHEY and CDR2 is SMNVEV (reference sequence). The CDR3: CASSYRDNYGYTF. The DNA for the CDR3 is TGTGCCAGCAGTTACAGGGACAACTATGGCTACACCTTC.

The chain is built from TRBV5-1 and TRBJ1-2; no firm D call. V lost 2 bases, J lost 5 bases, and 22 bases lay in between. This CDR3 spans 17 amino acids. Per the germline V gene, CDR1 is SGHRS and CDR2 is YFSETQ. CDR3 amino acids: CASSFGDYLSKLYGYTF. For the CDR3, the DNA is TGCGCCAGCAGCTTTGGGGATTATTTGAGTAAACTGTATGGCTACACCTTC.

The rearrangement joins TRBV9 to TRBJ2-3; D not certain. Germline V gene sequence: CDR1 SGDLS, CDR2 YYNGEE. The CDR3 is made up of 14 amino acids. Trimming took 2 bases from V and 6 from J, leaving 13 bases between them. Written as DNA, the CDR3 is TGTGCCAGCAGCGTCCTATCCTCCGGCGATACGCAGTATTTT. Residues: CASSVLSSGDTQYF.

In the case of this clone: The same CDR3 is also encoded by other DNA sequences in this sample. V is TRBV5-1 and J is TRBJ2-5; 10 bases map to TRBD1. The CDR3 has 15 residues. Losses at the gene ends were 0 bases for V and 1 base for J; bases not matched to a gene: 0. Germline loops: CDR1 SGHRS, CDR2 YFSETQ. The CDR3 coding sequence is TGCGCCAGCAGCTTGGGGACAGGGGGCCAAGAGACCCAGTACTTC. The encoded protein is CASSLGTGGQETQYF. The full variable domain, its missing parts supplied by reference TRBV5-1 and TRBJ2-5, is KAGVTQTPRYLIKTRGQQVTLSCSPISGHRSVSWYQQTPGQGLQFLFEYFSETQRNKGNFPGRFSGRQFSNSRSEMNVSTLELGDSALYLCASSLGTGGQETQYFGPGTRLLVL.

The chain employs TRBV7-2 and TRBJ2-7, with TRBD2 matching 10 bases. J was trimmed by 7 bases and V by 7 bases; bases with no gene match: 13. The germline CDR1 and CDR2 sequences are SGHTA and FQGNSA. The CDR3 is 15 residues long. CDR3 nucleotides: TGTGCCAGCACCCTAGTGGCTAGCGGGAGAGGGGAGCAGTACTTC. This translates into CASTLVASGRGEQYF.

The rearrangement uses TRBV2 and TRBJ2-1, with TRBD1 identical over 8 bases. Per germline, CDR1 SNHLY and CDR2 FYNNEI. This CDR3 comprises 12 residues. V dropped 5 bases and J dropped 8; count of bases not matched to a gene: 2. CDR3 loop: CASSTTGDEQFF. DNA of the CDR3: TGTGCCAGCAGTACGACAGGGGATGAGCAGTTCTTC.

CDR3: CASSFGGQLEAFF. The CDR3 region has the DNA TGTGCCAGCAGCTTTGGGGGACAGCTTGAAGCTTTCTTT. The V call is TRBV7-8, the J call TRBJ1-1, with 7 bases lining up with TRBD1. This CDR3 is built from 13 residues. With 3 bases clipped from V and 7 bases from J, the junction kept 5 bases outside the gene matches. Germline CDR1 is SGHVS and CDR2 is FQNEAQ. Full variable domain (remainder filled in from reference TRBV7-8 and TRBJ1-1): GAGVSQSPRYKVAKRGQDVALRCDPISGHVSLFWYQQALGQGPEFLTYFQNEAQLDKSGLPSDRFFAERPEGSVSTLKIQRTQQEDSAVYLCASSFGGQLEAFFGQGTRLTVV.

The chain carries TRBV6-1 and TRBJ2-3; D remains unclear. There are 14 residues in the CDR3. CDR1 and CDR2 (germline): MNHNS, SASEGT. V gave up 5 bases and J gave up 4 bases, with 13 bases separating them. CDR3 residues: CASSIRRPADTQYF. The CDR3 DNA is TGTGCCAGCAGTATCCGACGCCCCGCAGATACGCAGTATTTT.

This clone has just one count. The same CDR3 arises from other DNA sequences in this sample as well. The rearrangement uses TRBV11-2 and TRBJ2-5; a possible D gene is TRBD2 (7 bases). The germline V gene has CDR1 SGHAT and CDR2 FQNNGV. This CDR3 comprises 15 residues. V was pared by 0 bases and J by 4 bases, with 12 bases between. CDR3 coding DNA: TGTGCCAGCAGCTTAGATCCGGGGGGCCGAGAGACCCAGTACTTC. Residues: CASSLDPGGRETQYF.

This chain connects TRBV15 to TRBJ2-1, with 11 bases aligning to TRBD2. Germline CDR1 is LNHNV and CDR2 is YYDKDF (reference sequence). Trimming cost V 2 bases and J 7 bases; bases outside gene matches: 10. CDR3 length: 17 residues. The CDR3 is CATSRTLTSGGSNEQFF. In DNA, the CDR3 is TGTGCCACCAGCAGAACCCTTACTAGCGGGGGTAGTAATGAGCAGTTCTTC.

The V gene is TRBV10-3, the J gene TRBJ2-2; D possibly matches TRBD1 or TRBD2 (6 bases each). Trimming removed 3 bases at V and 0 bases at J, with 11 bases between. The CDR3 totals 16 residues. Per germline, CDR1 ENHRY and CDR2 SYGVKD. CDR3 in DNA: TGTGCCATCAGTGATGGGGGGCCAGCGAACACCGGGGAGCTGTTTTTT. Amino acid sequence: CAISDGGPANTGELFF.

This chain links TRBV2 with TRBJ2-7; TRBD1 agrees at 7 bases. Looked up from germline, CDR1 is SNHLY and CDR2 is FYNNEI. CDR3 length: 14 residues. J lost 6 bases, V lost 6 bases, and 11 bases had no gene match. This chain's CDR3 is CASSKQGPRGEQYF. The CDR3 DNA reads TGTGCCAGCAGCAAACAGGGGCCCAGGGGCGAGCAGTACTTC. Together with reference TRBV2 and TRBJ2-7, the CDR3 gives the full variable domain: EPEVTQTPSHQVTQMGQEVILRCVPISNHLYFYWYRQILGQKVEFLVSFYNNEISEKSEIFDDQFSVERPDGSNFTLKIRSTKLEDSAMYFCASSKQGPRGEQYFGPGTRLTVT.

The V call is TRBV7-2, the J call TRBJ1-2; D uncertain. Looked up from germline, CDR1 is SGHTA and CDR2 is FQGNSA. CDR3 length equals 12 residues. Trimming removed 7 bases at V and 7 bases at J, with 13 bases between. The CDR3 sequence: CASTPQAGGYTF. Here the CDR3 DNA reads TGTGCCAGCACCCCTCAGGCGGGTGGCTACACCTTC. The complete variable domain, with remaining parts taken from reference TRBV7-2 and TRBJ1-2, reads GAGVSQSPSNKVTEKGKDVELRCDPISGHTALYWYRQSLGQGLEFLIYFQGNSAPDKSGLPSDRFSAERTGGSVSTLTIQRTQQEDSAVYLCASTPQAGGYTFGSGTRLTVV.

This clone was detected only once. This chain links TRBV7-9 with TRBJ1-2; TRBD1 matches at 7 bases. The CDR3 sequence is 14 residues long. V was clipped by 5 bases and J by 7 bases; unmatched bases: 10. Germline CDR1 and CDR2: SEHNR and FQNEAQ (reference sequence). The CDR3 protein is CASSPSQGEGGYTF. DNA for the CDR3: TGTGCCAGCAGCCCTTCCCAGGGGGAGGGTGGCTACACCTTC.

The V call is TRBV6-6, the J call TRBJ2-5, with D perhaps matching TRBD1 (6 bases). Trimming shortened V by 6 bases and J by 5 bases, and 10 bases separated the two germline ends. In germline, CDR1 is MNHNY, CDR2 SVGAGI (reference sequence). The CDR3 consists of 12 residues. In nucleotides, the CDR3 is TGTGCCAGCAGCCAAAGGGGGGAGACCCAGTACTTC. It translates to CASSQRGETQYF.

The rearrangement joins TRBV27 to TRBJ1-1, with 12 bases aligning to TRBD1. The length of the CDR3 is 16 residues. Germline CDR1 is MNHEY and CDR2 is SMNVEV (reference sequence). V lost 2 bases and J lost 11; bases outside the gene matches: 12. CDR3 residues: CASSLRDRGPNSDAFF. DNA for the CDR3: TGTGCCAGCAGTTTACGGGACAGGGGGCCGAATTCGGACGCTTTCTTT.

The chain couples TRBV7-2 to TRBJ2-3; 8 nucleotides align to TRBD1. Germline trimming cut 5 bases from V and 7 bases from J; bases unmatched to any gene: 17. Germline V lookup: CDR1 SGHTA, CDR2 FQGNSA. This CDR3 has 17 amino acids. CDR3 sequence: CASSPQGTGGSRNTQYF. The DNA for the CDR3 is TGTGCCAGCAGCCCGCAAGGGACAGGTGGTTCCCGAAATACGCAGTATTTT.

The chain joins TRBV10-3 to TRBJ2-7, with a weak D call TRBD1 (5 bases). Trimming shortened V by 0 bases and J by 2 bases, and 14 bases separated the two germline ends. CDR1 and CDR2 from the germline V gene are ENHRY and SYGVKD. The CDR3 consists of 16 residues. Here the CDR3 DNA reads TGTGCCATCAGTGAGTCGCGGACAAAAACCGCCTACGAGCAGTACGTC. It translates to CAISESRTKTAYEQYV.

The chain couples TRBV18 to TRBJ1-1; D perhaps matches TRBD1 (5 bases). This CDR3 comprises 16 residues. Trimming removed 3 bases at V and 8 bases at J, with 22 bases between. Germline V gene lookup returns CDR1 KGHSH and CDR2 LQKENI. CDR3 nucleotides: TGTGCCAGCTCACCTATTGAACAGGACAACGGTGGGGAAGCTTTCTTT. This codes for CASSPIEQDNGGEAFF.

This sequence joins TRBV7-2 and TRBJ1-4; maybe TRBD1 (6 bases). Trimming pared 7 bases from V and 5 bases from J, leaving 17 bases between. CDR1 and CDR2 (germline): SGHTA, FQGNSA. The CDR3 contains 15 residues. DNA for the CDR3: TGTGCCAGCAACCTAGGGGGGCGGTTAAATGAAAAACTGTTTTTT. Translating gives CASNLGGRLNEKLFF.

V usage is TRBV29-1 and J usage is TRBJ1-2; D is uncertain. The CDR3 loop spans 12 amino acids. The germline V and J ends were trimmed by 4 bases and 2 bases, with 8 bases remaining between them. Germline lookup yields CDR1 SQVTM and CDR2 ANQGSEA. The CDR3 reads CSVVPGNYGYTF. The DNA for the CDR3 is TGCAGCGTTGTTCCAGGCAACTATGGCTACACCTTC.